This is a list of T cell receptor beta chains from one sample in a study of PD-L1 blockade in urothelial cancer. This table comes from immunoSEQ multiplex PCR, and its TCRdb copy is limited to in-frame clones, with some not included. Here the sample spans fewer than 60,000 clones, more than 75% being singletons. The sample in question was PBMCs, obtained around atezolizumab (anti-PD-L1) treatment. These receptor sequences come from a man aged 45-65 years with urothelial cancer. The CDR3 runs from the conserved cysteine through the conserved F or W. The order of the fields is J gene, clone size, V gene, D gene, CDR3 length, CDR3 DNA, CDR3 protein. D genes are given only for firm matches. Size values are once, few and many counts, or a class for expanded clones, and some rows have none.

j_gene: TRBJ2-5; abundance: .; v_gene: TRBV6-1; d_gene: TRBD2; len: 15; CDR3nt: TGTGCCAGCAGTGAAGGGAGCGGGGGGGCAGAGACCCAGTACTTC; CDR3aa: CASSEGSGGAETQYF
j_gene: TRBJ2-3; abundance: few; v_gene: TRBV28; d_gene: .; len: 16; CDR3nt: TGTGCCAGCAGTTGCCCACTAGGCCGTCCTTCAGATACGCAGTATTTT; CDR3aa: CASSCPLGRPSDTQYF
j_gene: TRBJ2-3; abundance: .; v_gene: TRBV10-1; d_gene: TRBD2; len: 16; CDR3nt: TGCGCCAGCAGTGACCCCGTAGCGGGAGGGGGAGATACGCAGTATTTT; CDR3aa: CASSDPVAGGGDTQYF
j_gene: TRBJ1-1; abundance: .; v_gene: TRBV19; d_gene: TRBD1; len: 15; CDR3nt: TGTGCCAGTAGTATAGCCGGACAGGGGAACACTGAAGCTTTCTTT; CDR3aa: CASSIAGQGNTEAFF
j_gene: TRBJ2-3; abundance: few; v_gene: TRBV2; d_gene: .; len: 15; CDR3nt: TGTGCCAGCAGTGAAAGGGAGGCCCCGGCAGATACGCAGTATTTT; CDR3aa: CASSEREAPADTQYF
j_gene: TRBJ2-7; abundance: .; v_gene: TRBV9; d_gene: .; len: 15; CDR3nt: TGTGCCAGCAGCGAGGGGGTTCAGGCTGAATACGAGCAGTACTTC; CDR3aa: CASSEGVQAEYEQYF
j_gene: TRBJ2-5; abundance: .; v_gene: TRBV19; d_gene: .; len: 15; CDR3nt: TGTGCCAGTAGATCGGCGCAGGCCTCCCAAGAGACCCAGTACTTC; CDR3aa: CASRSAQASQETQYF
j_gene: TRBJ2-1; abundance: few; v_gene: TRBV5-8; d_gene: .; len: 13; CDR3nt: TGTGCCAGCAGCCCCGGGGTCTTTGGTGAGCAGTTCTTC; CDR3aa: CASSPGVFGEQFF
j_gene: TRBJ2-5; abundance: .; v_gene: TRBV7-9; d_gene: TRBD2; len: 14; CDR3nt: TGTGCCAGCAGCCCGGGGGGGACCCAAGAGACCCAGTACTTC; CDR3aa: CASSPGGTQETQYF
j_gene: TRBJ2-6; abundance: few; v_gene: TRBV18; d_gene: TRBD1; len: 18; CDR3nt: TGTGCCAGCTCACCACTGGACAGGGGGAGGTCTGGGGCCAACGTCCTGACTTTC; CDR3aa: CASSPLDRGRSGANVLTF
j_gene: TRBJ2-6; abundance: .; v_gene: TRBV27; d_gene: .; len: 19; CDR3nt: TGTGCCAGCAGTTCGTCCTCGGGACACCTGAGGACTGGGGCCAACGTCCTGACTTTC; CDR3aa: CASSSSSGHLRTGANVLTF
j_gene: TRBJ2-3; abundance: .; v_gene: TRBV30; d_gene: .; len: 13; CDR3nt: TGTGCCTGGGACCCTCAACAGGGACATACGCAGTATTTT; CDR3aa: CAWDPQQGHTQYF
j_gene: TRBJ2-5; abundance: .; v_gene: TRBV28; d_gene: .; len: 17; CDR3nt: TGTGCCAGCAGTACTGCATGGGGCAGCCTCGGAGAAGAGACCCAGTACTTC; CDR3aa: CASSTAWGSLGEETQYF
j_gene: TRBJ1-2; abundance: .; v_gene: TRBV7-2; d_gene: TRBD1; len: 15; CDR3nt: TGTGCCAGCAATCAGGGAAGCGGACAGGGCTTCGGGCTCACCTTC; CDR3aa: CASNQGSGQGFGLTF
j_gene: TRBJ2-3; abundance: .; v_gene: TRBV15; d_gene: TRBD2; len: 16; CDR3nt: TGTGCCACCAGCTCACAAAGCGGGGGGGCCGTTAATACGCAGTATTTT; CDR3aa: CATSSQSGGAVNTQYF
j_gene: TRBJ1-1; abundance: .; v_gene: TRBV6-5; d_gene: .; len: 14; CDR3nt: TGTGCCAGCAGTTGGGGGGGGGAGAACACTGAAGCTTTCTTT; CDR3aa: CASSWGGENTEAFF
j_gene: TRBJ1-5; abundance: .; v_gene: TRBV4-1; d_gene: .; len: 16; CDR3nt: TGCGCCAGCAGCCAAGATTTTGGGGCCTACAATCAGCCCCAGCATTTT; CDR3aa: CASSQDFGAYNQPQHF
j_gene: TRBJ1-4; abundance: .; v_gene: TRBV11-2; d_gene: .; len: 18; CDR3nt: TGTGCCAGCAGCCCCCGAGAGACAGTCAAAACCTCTAATGAAAAACTGTTTTTT; CDR3aa: CASSPRETVKTSNEKLFF
j_gene: TRBJ2-5; abundance: .; v_gene: TRBV2; d_gene: TRBD2; len: 15; CDR3nt: TGTGCCAGCAGGGGACGGGGACTAGCTTCGGAGACCCAGTACTTC; CDR3aa: CASRGRGLASETQYF
j_gene: TRBJ2-4; abundance: .; v_gene: TRBV5-1; d_gene: .; len: 14; CDR3nt: TGCGCCAGCAGCTTGTCGGGGACCAAAAACATTCAGTACTTC; CDR3aa: CASSLSGTKNIQYF
j_gene: TRBJ2-7; abundance: .; v_gene: TRBV30; d_gene: .; len: 11; CDR3nt: TGTGCCTGGGCAGGGGTCAACGAGCAGTACTTC; CDR3aa: CAWAGVNEQYF
j_gene: TRBJ2-7; abundance: .; v_gene: TRBV30; d_gene: .; len: 12; CDR3nt: TGTGCCTGGAGTGTACGCGGGTACGAGCAGTACTTC; CDR3aa: CAWSVRGYEQYF
j_gene: TRBJ2-2; abundance: few; v_gene: TRBV10-3; d_gene: TRBD2; len: 15; CDR3nt: TGTGCCATCAGTGGACTAGCCGATAACACCGGGGAGCTGTTTTTT; CDR3aa: CAISGLADNTGELFF
j_gene: TRBJ1-5; abundance: .; v_gene: TRBV5-1; d_gene: TRBD1; len: 15; CDR3nt: TGCGCCAGCAGCTTGGACAGGGGTAGCAATCAGCCCCAGCATTTT; CDR3aa: CASSLDRGSNQPQHF
j_gene: TRBJ2-7; abundance: once; v_gene: TRBV28; d_gene: TRBD1; len: 15; CDR3nt: TGTGCCAGCAGTACTCGGACAGGGCCCCTTGACGAGCAGTACTTC; CDR3aa: CASSTRTGPLDEQYF
j_gene: TRBJ1-2; abundance: .; v_gene: TRBV30; d_gene: .; len: 13; CDR3nt: TGTGCCTGGAGTGTACAGGGCAGCTATGGCTACACCTTC; CDR3aa: CAWSVQGSYGYTF
j_gene: TRBJ2-5; abundance: .; v_gene: TRBV30; d_gene: TRBD1; len: 14; CDR3nt: TGTGCCTGGAGTACCACAGGGGGCCAAGAGACCCAGTACTTC; CDR3aa: CAWSTTGGQETQYF
j_gene: TRBJ2-1; abundance: once; v_gene: TRBV2; d_gene: TRBD2; len: 14; CDR3nt: TGTGCCACAAAAGCGGGGAGCGCCTACAATGAGCAGTTCTTC; CDR3aa: CATKAGSAYNEQFF
j_gene: TRBJ2-1; abundance: .; v_gene: TRBV9; d_gene: TRBD2; len: 20; CDR3nt: TGTGCCAGCAGCCATCCTACCCTCAAGGGACTAGCGGGAGCCTACAATGAGCAGTTCTTC; CDR3aa: CASSHPTLKGLAGAYNEQFF
j_gene: TRBJ2-7; abundance: .; v_gene: TRBV10-1; d_gene: .; len: 13; CDR3nt: TGCGCCAGCAGTGAGAGGGGGACCTACGAGCAGTACTTC; CDR3aa: CASSERGTYEQYF
j_gene: TRBJ2-7; abundance: .; v_gene: TRBV5-8; d_gene: TRBD1; len: 14; CDR3nt: TGTGCCAGCAGCTTGGTATCAGGGGGCTACGAGCAGTACTTC; CDR3aa: CASSLVSGGYEQYF
j_gene: TRBJ2-3; abundance: .; v_gene: TRBV6-4; d_gene: .; len: 13; CDR3nt: TGTGCCAGCAGTGAGTCCCGGGGGGATACGCAGTATTTT; CDR3aa: CASSESRGDTQYF
j_gene: TRBJ2-7; abundance: .; v_gene: TRBV6-5; d_gene: .; len: 14; CDR3nt: TGTGCCAGCAGTTCCACAGGTCAAGGCTACGAGCAGTACTTC; CDR3aa: CASSSTGQGYEQYF
j_gene: TRBJ2-5; abundance: .; v_gene: TRBV4-1; d_gene: .; len: 14; CDR3nt: TGCGCCAGCAGCCCTGGCCCCCTTACGGAGACCCAGTACTTC; CDR3aa: CASSPGPLTETQYF
j_gene: TRBJ1-1; abundance: once; v_gene: TRBV7-6; d_gene: TRBD1; len: 14; CDR3nt: TGTGCCAGCAGCGCACGGGACAGCAACACTGAAGCTTTCTTT; CDR3aa: CASSARDSNTEAFF
j_gene: TRBJ2-1; abundance: .; v_gene: TRBV10-3; d_gene: TRBD2; len: 13; CDR3nt: TGTGCCATCAGTGAGCCACTAGCGGGAGTGCAGTTCTTC; CDR3aa: CAISEPLAGVQFF
j_gene: TRBJ1-2; abundance: few; v_gene: TRBV6-5; d_gene: .; len: 14; CDR3nt: TGTGCCAGCAGTTCTTCAGGGATTATGTATGGCTACACCTTC; CDR3aa: CASSSSGIMYGYTF
j_gene: TRBJ1-4; abundance: .; v_gene: TRBV28; d_gene: .; len: 15; CDR3nt: TGTGCCAGCAGTCCCACCAGGGTTCTTAATGAAAAACTGTTTTTT; CDR3aa: CASSPTRVLNEKLFF
j_gene: TRBJ1-2; abundance: .; v_gene: TRBV28; d_gene: TRBD1; len: 13; CDR3nt: TGTGCCAGCAGTTTAACAGGGGGCAATGGCTACACCTTC; CDR3aa: CASSLTGGNGYTF
j_gene: TRBJ2-2; abundance: once; v_gene: TRBV11-3; d_gene: TRBD2; len: 17; CDR3nt: TGTGCCAGCAGCTCACGAAGGACTAGCAGGAACACCGGGGAGCTGTTTTTT; CDR3aa: CASSSRRTSRNTGELFF
j_gene: TRBJ2-7; abundance: .; v_gene: TRBV6-5; d_gene: .; len: 13; CDR3nt: TGTGCCAGCTCCGACAGGAGGACCTACGAGCAGTACTTC; CDR3aa: CASSDRRTYEQYF
j_gene: TRBJ2-7; abundance: .; v_gene: TRBV5-4; d_gene: TRBD1; len: 14; CDR3nt: TGTGCCAGCAGTTCCTCGGGACAGGTCCGCGAGCAGTACTTC; CDR3aa: CASSSSGQVREQYF
j_gene: TRBJ2-7; abundance: .; v_gene: TRBV28; d_gene: TRBD2; len: 14; CDR3nt: TGTGCCAGCAGGATTGGGACTACGGCCTACGAGCAGTACTTC; CDR3aa: CASRIGTTAYEQYF
j_gene: TRBJ2-7; abundance: .; v_gene: TRBV19; d_gene: TRBD1; len: 15; CDR3nt: TGTGCCAGTACCTCCCGCAGGGGGAACATCTACGAGCAGTACTTC; CDR3aa: CASTSRRGNIYEQYF
j_gene: TRBJ2-1; abundance: once; v_gene: TRBV11-2; d_gene: .; len: 13; CDR3nt: TGTGCCAGCAGCCTGGGCTACTACAATGAGCAGTTCTTC; CDR3aa: CASSLGYYNEQFF
j_gene: TRBJ1-5; abundance: .; v_gene: TRBV29-1; d_gene: TRBD1; len: 15; CDR3nt: TGCAGCGTTGTATTGGACAGGGGGCGCGGACAGCCCCAGCATTTT; CDR3aa: CSVVLDRGRGQPQHF
j_gene: TRBJ2-3; abundance: .; v_gene: TRBV14; d_gene: TRBD2; len: 21; CDR3nt: TGTGCCAGCAGCCTACGAACCCAAACAGGACTCACTAGCGGGAGGACAGATACGCAGTATTTT; CDR3aa: CASSLRTQTGLTSGRTDTQYF
j_gene: TRBJ2-5; abundance: .; v_gene: TRBV28; d_gene: .; len: 15; CDR3nt: TGTGCCAGCAGTTGGCCACGGACAGCCAAAGAGACCCAGTACTTC; CDR3aa: CASSWPRTAKETQYF